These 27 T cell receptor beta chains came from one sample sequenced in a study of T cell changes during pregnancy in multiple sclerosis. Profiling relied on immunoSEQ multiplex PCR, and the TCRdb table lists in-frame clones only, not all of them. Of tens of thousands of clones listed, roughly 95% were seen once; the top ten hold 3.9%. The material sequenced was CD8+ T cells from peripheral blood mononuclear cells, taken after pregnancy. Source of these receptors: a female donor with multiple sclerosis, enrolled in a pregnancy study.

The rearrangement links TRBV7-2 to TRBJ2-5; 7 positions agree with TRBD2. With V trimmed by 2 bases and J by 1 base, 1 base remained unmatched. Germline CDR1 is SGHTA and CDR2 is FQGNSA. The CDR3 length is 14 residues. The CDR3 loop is CASSLLAAQETQYF. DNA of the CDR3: TGTGCCAGCAGCTTACTAGCGGCCCAAGAGACCCAGTACTTC. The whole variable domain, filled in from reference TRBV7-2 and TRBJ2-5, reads GAGVSQSPSNKVTEKGKDVELRCDPISGHTALYWYRQSLGQGLEFLIYFQGNSAPDKSGLPSDRFSAERTGGSVSTLTIQRTQQEDSAVYLCASSLLAAQETQYFGPGTRLLVL.

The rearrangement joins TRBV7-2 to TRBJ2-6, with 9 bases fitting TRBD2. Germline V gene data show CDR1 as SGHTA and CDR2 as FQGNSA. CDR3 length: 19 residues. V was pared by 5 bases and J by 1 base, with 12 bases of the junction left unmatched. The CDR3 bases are TGTGCCAGCAGCACCCAGATAGCGGGGGCCGATTCTGGGGCCAACGTCCTGACTTTC. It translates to CASSTQIAGADSGANVLTF.

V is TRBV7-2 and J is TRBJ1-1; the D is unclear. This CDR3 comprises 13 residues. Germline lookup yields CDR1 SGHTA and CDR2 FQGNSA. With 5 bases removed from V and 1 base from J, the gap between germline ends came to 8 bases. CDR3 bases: TGTGCCAGCAGCCGAATGAGGAACACTGAAGCTTTCTTT. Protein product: CASSRMRNTEAFF.

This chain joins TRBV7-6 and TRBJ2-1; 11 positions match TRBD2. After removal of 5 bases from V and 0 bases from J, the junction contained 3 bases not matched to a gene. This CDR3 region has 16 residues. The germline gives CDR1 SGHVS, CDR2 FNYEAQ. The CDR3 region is CASSRLAGSSYNEQFF. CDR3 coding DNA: TGTGCCAGCAGCCGACTAGCGGGGAGCTCCTACAATGAGCAGTTCTTC.

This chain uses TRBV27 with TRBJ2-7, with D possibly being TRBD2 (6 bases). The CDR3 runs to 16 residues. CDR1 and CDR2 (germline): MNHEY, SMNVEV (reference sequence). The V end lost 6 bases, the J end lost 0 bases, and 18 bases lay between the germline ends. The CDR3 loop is CASSPTPAGISYEQYF. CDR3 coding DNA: TGTGCCAGCAGCCCGACCCCCGCGGGGATCTCCTACGAGCAGTACTTC.

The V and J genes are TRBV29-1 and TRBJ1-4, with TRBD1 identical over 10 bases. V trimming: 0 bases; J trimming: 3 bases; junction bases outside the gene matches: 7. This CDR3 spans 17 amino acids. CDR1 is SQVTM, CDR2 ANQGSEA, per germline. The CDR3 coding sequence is TGCAGCGTTGAAGAGGGACAGGGGATTGATGCTAATGAAAAACTGTTTTTT. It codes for CSVEEGQGIDANEKLFF.

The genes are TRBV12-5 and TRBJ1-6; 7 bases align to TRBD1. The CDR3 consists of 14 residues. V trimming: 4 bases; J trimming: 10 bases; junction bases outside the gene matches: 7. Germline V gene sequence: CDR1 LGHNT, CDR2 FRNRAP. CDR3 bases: TGTGCTAGTGGTTGGACAGGTGCTAGCTCACCCCTCCACTTT. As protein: CASGWTGASSPLHF.

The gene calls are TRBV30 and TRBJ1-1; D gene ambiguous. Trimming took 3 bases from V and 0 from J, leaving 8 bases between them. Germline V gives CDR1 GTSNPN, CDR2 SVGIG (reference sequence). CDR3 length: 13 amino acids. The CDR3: CAWSPSMNTEAFF. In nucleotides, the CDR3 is TGTGCCTGGAGCCCATCTATGAACACTGAAGCTTTCTTT.

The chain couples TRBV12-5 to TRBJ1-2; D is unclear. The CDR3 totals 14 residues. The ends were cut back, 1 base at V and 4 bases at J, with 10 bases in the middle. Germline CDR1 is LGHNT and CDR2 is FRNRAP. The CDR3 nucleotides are TGTGCTAGTGGTTTGGGGCGGGTCGCCTATGGCTACACCTTC. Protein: CASGLGRVAYGYTF.

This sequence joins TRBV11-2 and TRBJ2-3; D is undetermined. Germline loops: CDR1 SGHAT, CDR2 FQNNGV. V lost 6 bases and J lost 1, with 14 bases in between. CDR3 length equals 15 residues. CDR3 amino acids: CASRDGLAGTDTQYF. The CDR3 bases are TGTGCCAGCAGAGACGGTTTGGCGGGCACAGATACGCAGTATTTT.

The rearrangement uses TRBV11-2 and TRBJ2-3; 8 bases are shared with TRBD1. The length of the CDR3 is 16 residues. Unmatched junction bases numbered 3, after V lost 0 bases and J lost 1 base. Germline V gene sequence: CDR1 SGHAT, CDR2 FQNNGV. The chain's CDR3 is CASSLEGGQGTDTQYF. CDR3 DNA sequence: TGTGCCAGCAGCTTAGAGGGGGGACAGGGCACAGATACGCAGTATTTT.

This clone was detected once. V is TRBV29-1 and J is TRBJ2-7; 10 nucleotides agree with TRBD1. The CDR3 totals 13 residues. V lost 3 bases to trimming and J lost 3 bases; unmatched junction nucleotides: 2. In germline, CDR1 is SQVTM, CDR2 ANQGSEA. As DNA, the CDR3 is TGCAGCGTTGAGACAGGGGGCATCTACGAGCAGTACTTC. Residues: CSVETGGIYEQYF.

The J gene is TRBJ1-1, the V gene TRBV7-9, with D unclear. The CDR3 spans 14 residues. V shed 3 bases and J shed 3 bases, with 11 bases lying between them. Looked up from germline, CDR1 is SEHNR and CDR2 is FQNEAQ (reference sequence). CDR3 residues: CASSLDSRYTEAFF. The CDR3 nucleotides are TGTGCCAGCAGCTTGGATTCGAGGTACACTGAAGCTTTCTTT.

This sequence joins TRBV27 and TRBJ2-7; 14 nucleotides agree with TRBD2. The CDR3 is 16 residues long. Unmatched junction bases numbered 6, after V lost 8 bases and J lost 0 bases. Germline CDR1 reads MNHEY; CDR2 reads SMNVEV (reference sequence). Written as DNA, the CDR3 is TGTGCCAGCCGTGGACTAGCGGGGGGTCACTCCTACGAGCAGTACTTC. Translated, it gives CASRGLAGGHSYEQYF.

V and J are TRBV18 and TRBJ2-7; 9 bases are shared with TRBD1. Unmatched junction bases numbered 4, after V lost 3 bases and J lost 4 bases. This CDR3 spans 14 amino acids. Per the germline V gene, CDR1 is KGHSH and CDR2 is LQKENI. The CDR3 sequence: CASSPGQGSYEQYF. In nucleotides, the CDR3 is TGTGCCAGCTCACCGGGACAGGGTAGTTACGAGCAGTACTTC.

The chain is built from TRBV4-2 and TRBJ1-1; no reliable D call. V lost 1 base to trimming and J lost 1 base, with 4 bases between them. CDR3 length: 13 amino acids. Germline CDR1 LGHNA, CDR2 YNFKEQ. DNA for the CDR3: TGTGCCAGCAGCCAAGGAGGGAACACTGAAGCTTTCTTT. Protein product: CASSQGGNTEAFF.

The CDR3 bases are TGTGCCAGCAGCCAAGAGGCGGGACTAGCGGGAAAGCAGTACTTC. This codes for CASSQEAGLAGKQYF. This chain connects TRBV14 to TRBJ2-7, with 13 positions matching TRBD2. The CDR3 has 15 residues. The V gene's germline CDR1 is SGHDN and CDR2 FVKESK. V was clipped by 0 bases and J by 8 bases; unmatched bases: 4.

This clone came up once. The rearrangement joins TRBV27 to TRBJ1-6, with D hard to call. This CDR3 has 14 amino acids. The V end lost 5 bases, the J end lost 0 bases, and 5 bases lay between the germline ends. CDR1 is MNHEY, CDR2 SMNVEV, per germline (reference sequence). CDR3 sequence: CASSLSSYNSPLHF. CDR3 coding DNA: TGTGCCAGCAGTCTGAGCTCCTATAATTCACCCCTCCACTTT.

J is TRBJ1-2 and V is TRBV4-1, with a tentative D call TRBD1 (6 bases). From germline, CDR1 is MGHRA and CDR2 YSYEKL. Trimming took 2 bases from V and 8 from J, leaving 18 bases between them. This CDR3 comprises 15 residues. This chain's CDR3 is CASSQSPGAPSGYTF. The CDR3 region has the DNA TGCGCCAGCAGCCAATCCCCAGGGGCCCCATCGGGCTACACCTTC.

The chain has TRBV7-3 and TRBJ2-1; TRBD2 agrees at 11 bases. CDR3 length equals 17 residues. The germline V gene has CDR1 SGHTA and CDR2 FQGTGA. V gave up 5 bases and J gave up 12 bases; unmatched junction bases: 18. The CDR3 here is CASSANPGTSGTGGQFF. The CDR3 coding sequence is TGTGCCAGCAGCGCAAACCCCGGGACTAGCGGTACTGGGGGGCAGTTCTTC. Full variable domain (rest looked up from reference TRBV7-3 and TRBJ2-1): GAGVSQTPSNKVTEKGKYVELRCDPISGHTALYWYRQSLGQGPEFLIYFQGTGAADDSGLPNDRFFAVRPEGSVSTLKIQRTERGDSAVYLCASSANPGTSGTGGQFFGPGTRLTVL.

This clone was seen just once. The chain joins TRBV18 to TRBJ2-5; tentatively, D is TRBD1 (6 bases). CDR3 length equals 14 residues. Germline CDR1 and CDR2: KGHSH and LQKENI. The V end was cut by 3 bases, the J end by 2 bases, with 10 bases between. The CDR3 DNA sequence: TGTGCCAGCTCACCGTACAGGGAACAAGAGACCCAGTACTTC. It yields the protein CASSPYREQETQYF.

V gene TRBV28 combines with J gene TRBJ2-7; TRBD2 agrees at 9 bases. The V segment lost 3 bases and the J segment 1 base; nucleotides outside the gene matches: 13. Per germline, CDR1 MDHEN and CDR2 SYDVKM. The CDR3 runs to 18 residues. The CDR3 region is CASSFPVLGTSSSYEQYF. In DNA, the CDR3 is TGTGCCAGCAGTTTTCCGGTGTTAGGGACTAGCAGTTCCTACGAGCAGTACTTC.

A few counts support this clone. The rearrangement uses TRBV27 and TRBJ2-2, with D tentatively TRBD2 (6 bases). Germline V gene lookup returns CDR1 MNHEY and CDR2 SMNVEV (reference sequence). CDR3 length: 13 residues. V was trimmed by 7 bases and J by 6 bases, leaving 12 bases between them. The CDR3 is CASTHREAGELFF. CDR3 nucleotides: TGTGCCAGCACCCATAGGGAGGCCGGGGAGCTGTTTTTT.

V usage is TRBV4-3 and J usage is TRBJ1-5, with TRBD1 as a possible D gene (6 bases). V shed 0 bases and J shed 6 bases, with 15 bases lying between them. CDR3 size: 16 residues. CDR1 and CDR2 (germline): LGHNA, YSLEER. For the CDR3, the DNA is TGCGCCAGCAGCCAAGATCGGGGGGGCGCCGGTCAGCCCCAGCATTTT. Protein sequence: CASSQDRGGAGQPQHF.

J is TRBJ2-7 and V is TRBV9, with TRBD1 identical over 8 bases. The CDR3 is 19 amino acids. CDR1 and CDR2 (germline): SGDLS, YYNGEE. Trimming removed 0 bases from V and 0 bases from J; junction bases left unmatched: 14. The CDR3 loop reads CASSVEESSAGGSSYEQYF. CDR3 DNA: TGTGCCAGCAGCGTAGAGGAGAGTTCGGCAGGGGGCAGCTCCTACGAGCAGTACTTC.

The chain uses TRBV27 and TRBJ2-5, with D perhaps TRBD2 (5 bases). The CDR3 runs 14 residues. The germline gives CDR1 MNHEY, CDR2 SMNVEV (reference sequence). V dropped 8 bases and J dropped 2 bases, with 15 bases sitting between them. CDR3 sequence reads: CASGNGEKQETQYF. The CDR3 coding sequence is TGTGCCAGCGGAAACGGGGAAAAACAAGAGACCCAGTACTTC.

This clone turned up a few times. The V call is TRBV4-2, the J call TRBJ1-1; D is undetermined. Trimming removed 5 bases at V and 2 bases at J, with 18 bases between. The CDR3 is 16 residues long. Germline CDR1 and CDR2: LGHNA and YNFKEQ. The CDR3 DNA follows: TGTGCCAGCAGCACCCCCCACAGCAAAATAAACACTGAAGCTTTCTTT. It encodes CASSTPHSKINTEAFF.